This paragraph covers one T cell receptor beta chain sequence. No antigen is known for it. It may be a read error: a sequence one base away is much more abundant. The sample belongs to a study of breast tumors, draining lymph nodes, adjacent tissues. Overall study results and limits: Tumor repertoires ranked between lymph nodes and nontumor tissue in diversity, with V and J gene preferences. That most tumor T cells come from lymph nodes remained unproven. Tumor and nontumor repertoires were significantly more similar in luminal-like than in basal-like breast cancer.

A single record per CDR3 protein comes from TCRdb applying MiXCR to the multiplex PCR reads. This table has under 70,000 distinct CDR3 sequences, roughly two fifths appearing once. Germline-derived CDR1 and CDR2 are LGHDT and YNNKEL (reference sequence). This CDR3 spans 16 amino acids. This sequence was found in a female donor with breast cancer. Some clones in this sample may be carry-over from other donors' samples. V is TRBV3-1 and J is TRBJ1-2; TRBD1 aligns across 12 bases. What was sequenced was breast tumor tissue. The CDR3 spells CASSQGQGAIYYDYTF. CDR3 bases: TGTGCCAGCAGCCAGGGACAGGGGGCCATTTACTATGACTACACCTTC.